The sequence of this TCR beta chain was determined in a study of cytomegalovirus exposure and HLA in healthy donors (dated by TCRdb to the late 2010s). Turning to the overall study: According to an earlier analysis of around 600 of the donors, about 179 million T cells yielded roughly 100 million unique TCR beta sequences and about 300 Gb of sequence data. A later genetic analysis used genome-wide SNP genotypes for about three fifths of the 666 donors, treating that subset as a discovery cohort. To decide whether each TCR beta V gene segment behaved as functional or pseudogenic, an earlier analysis of some 580 of the donors relied on high-throughput TCR beta sequencing. Typing coverage varied by locus: roughly 620-640 donors for A, B, C, DRB1 and DQB1; 522 for DQA1; over 600 for DPA1; more than 450 for DPB1. About 330 gigabases of sequencing data and around 85 million unique TCR sequences made up an early release that covered approximately 700 HLA-typed donors. Of the approximately 400 genotyped donors, over 65% fell in the genetic ancestry cluster associated with self-reported Caucasian donors. Every discovery cohort repertoire had been produced on one sequencing platform. Among 300 to 450 genotyped donors of the cohort, an average of about 240,000 unique TCR beta nucleotide sequences were sequenced per donor, around a sixth of them non-productive. Roughly five DR-DQ haplotypes were handled as single units for association and clustering because linkage in the cohort was strong. Both class I and class II loci were covered by HLA typing, at four-digit resolution. The study profiled the T cell repertoires of about 640 subjects by immunosequencing and related them to cytomegalovirus serostatus. The aim of the study was to test whether cataloging public T cell receptors could identify signatures of past pathogen exposure. The study combined high-throughput TCR immunosequencing, statistical association of individual TCRs with disease status, and machine learning to predict cytomegalovirus infection status. In a later analysis, previously published TCR beta repertoires from fewer than 750 donors were re-analyzed and high-resolution HLA genotyping was added so that TCR occurrence patterns could be studied. Donor age, sex, ethnicity and CMV serostatus were compiled alongside the repertoire data. Along with the approximately 700-subject first cohort, a separate validation cohort of over 90 different subjects was used. In the later analysis, no new phenotypic data were used to find candidate immune exposures; instead, reliance was placed on TCR beta sequences and their occurrence across donors.

To note about this clone: Its antigen remains undetermined. No qualities accompany the bases; no much larger clone lies one base away.

Libraries were prepared through the immunoSEQ multiplex PCR assay. For the multiplex PCR, a mixture combining 60 forward primers for TCR Vbeta segments and 13 reverse primers for TCR Jbeta segments was used. The CDR3 region of rearranged TCR beta genes was amplified from genomic DNA by a multiplex PCR assay. On the Illumina HiSeq System, the amplified TCR beta libraries were sequenced as 87-base-pair reads. Per the source publication's procedure: A later analysis counted 75 million to 100 million unique TCR beta chains across the 700 or so repertoires, and some 11 million of these chains were shared by at least two donors. Raw reads were error-corrected and collapsed into unique sequences with a nearest-neighbor algorithm that merged closely related sequences to remove PCR and sequencing errors. To assign V, D and J gene segments, CDR3 sequences were aligned to IMGT reference sequences. Each retained sequence needed at least a six-nucleotide match to both a V gene segment and a J gene segment. Rearrangements were called productive when the CDR3 lacked stop codons and stayed in frame with V and J; all others were non-productive. CDR3 was defined according to IMGT convention as the region running from the second conserved V-encoded cysteine to the conserved J-encoded phenylalanine. The earlier analysis of about 590 of the donors excluded sequences that lacked an unambiguous match to a single V gene segment. An earlier analysis of 550 to 650 of the donors classified V segments as functional when productive rearrangements were above 56.7% and as segregating when the standard deviation between donors was above 5%. A statistical classification framework was built for diagnosing cytomegalovirus status from the catalog of TCR beta chain sequences. In a later analysis, TCR nucleotide sequences were compared against IMGT/GENE-DB human TR gene sequences so that V and J genes could be assigned. A later analysis assigned CDR3 sequences and most-parsimonious VDJ recombination scenarios with the TCRdist pipeline. A later analysis defined each TCR beta chain by its CDR3 amino acid sequence plus V-gene family, and excluded reads lacking a unique V-gene family. As a way to deal with suspected cross-contamination and a sequencing artifact, a later analysis dropped hundreds of nucleotide sequences that were highly shared and had low generation probability. In a later analysis, a clonal expansion index was calculated for each public chain from normalized within-repertoire ranks of inferred template counts. In a later analysis, generation probabilities were computed using a VDJ recombination model fitted to out-of-frame rearrangements, and the results were checked against IGoR. In a later analysis, hypergeometric tests were used to score TCR-TCR, TCR-HLA and TCR-CMV co-occurrence, with a repertoire-size bias correction applied to TCR pairs. In a later analysis, false discovery rates were estimated by permuting HLA or CMV assignments 20 times. In a later analysis, co-occurring TCRs were grouped using DBSCAN, with TCRdist sequence similarity added in when clustering inside HLA-allele-positive subsets. Co-occurrence clustering excluded repertoires with fewer than 30,000 or more than 120,000 public chains, plus five with anomalous nucleotide sharing. As stored in TCRdb, this immuneACCESS dataset retains in-frame rearrangements with V and J assigned. A fraction of the clones does not appear; measured against another copy, unresolved V genes explain less than half of the discrepancy, and the remainder lacks a known reason. V and J calls and clone size are as listed in that table; D and trimming were resolved from the DNA. The sample table contains roughly 170,000 clones; only one count was recorded for approximately 80% of them. 1% to 1.5% of the sample is in the top ten clones.

Study-wide conclusions, independent of this receptor: In this cohort, only TCR beta chains were sequenced, and detectable features were limited by the absence of alpha or paired-chain data. V-gene and J-gene trimming of TCR beta chains was associated with a missense DCLRE1C variant in a later genetic analysis, and the association was replicated in an independent cohort. In a later analysis, 16,951 TCR beta sequences were associated with specific HLA alleles at a false discovery rate of 0.05. Sequencing depth was assumed to be roughly uniform across donors in the presence/absence analyses, though that assumption may not hold. According to a later genetic analysis, donors in an Asian-associated ancestry cluster had fewer N-insertions in productive TCRs than the approximately 700-donor mean. Because some donors lacked HLA typing at each locus, the association tests relied only on the typed subset. According to a later analysis, parvovirus B19, influenza, CMV and Epstein-Barr virus appeared linked to several top co-occurrence clusters. A cluster of highly shared sequence variants was judged likely to be a technical artifact of the sequencing pipeline. A few of the identified cytomegalovirus-associated TCR beta chains were confirmed in vitro to be specific for cytomegalovirus antigens. Most TCR sequences were seen in very few donors, while some public TCRs were found in many individuals. The only immune exposure information available for the cohort was CMV serostatus. When HLA alleles, especially DR and DQ, strongly co-occurred, attributing TCR associations to individual alleles was difficult. It was suggested by the authors that the approach could potentially be generalized to other disease states and immunological phenotypes. Because the 87-base-pair reads could not distinguish some IMGT-functional V segments, including TRBV6-2 and TRBV6-3, those segments were excluded. A further reported finding was that TCR beta sequences accurately predicted the HLA-A and HLA-B alleles for most subjects in the first cohort. A later analysis found that HLA-associated TCR beta chains were more clonally expanded and had lower generation probabilities than equally common non-associated chains. In a later analysis, the rate of TCR association differed among HLA loci, with DRB1 alleles having the most associated TCRs and HLA-C alleles having the fewest. The study gave a list of over 150 TCR beta chains associated with cytomegalovirus. According to a later analysis, most CMV-associated TCR beta chains appeared to be HLA-restricted, and the HLA associations seemed to be driven largely by CMV exposure. In an earlier analysis of around 600 of the donors, most TCR beta V segments appeared in productive rearrangements about 87% or about 30% of the time, broadly matching IMGT annotations. The classifier was reported to diagnose cytomegalovirus status with high specificity and sensitivity in both the original cohort and the validation cohort. Linkage disequilibrium might explain the correlated functional status among segregating V segments, but an unknown experimental factor could not be ruled out. The earlier analysis of 587 of the donors excluded 15 to 20 rarely observed V segments, including chromosome 9 orphons, because counts were too low.

The cohort comprised fewer than 750 healthy bone marrow donors. Cohort members were all nominally healthy when sampled, although unrecorded immune exposures were likely present. The donor tested CMV seropositive, placing the donor among the roughly 300 seropositive members of the cohort. Every donor gave a peripheral blood sample, and the peripheral blood mononuclear cells from that sample were used for TCR beta sequencing. The Qiagen DNeasy Blood Extraction Kit was used to extract genomic DNA from the blood cell samples. The CDR3 measures 14 amino acids from cysteine to phenylalanine. Only CDR3 DNA is held: 42 bases, read in frame from base 1. CDR1 and CDR2, looked up from the germline V gene (reference sequence), are SGHKS and YYEKEE. V is cut by 5 bases and J by 0 bases, and the space between the germline ends is 8 bases.

The sequence joins TRBV5-5 to TRBJ1-4, with an unclear D gene assignment. The source of this sequence is a girl between 2 and 10 years old in good health and CMV-seropositive. Material: PBMCs. The nucleotide sequence reads TGTGCCAGCAGTACGAGGGCAACTAATGAAAAACTGTTTTTT. The resulting protein is CASSTRATNEKLFF.